This T cell receptor beta chain was observed in a study of monozygotic twins with inflammatory bowel disease. The template switching step added UMIs that contained a 6-nucleotide sample barcode. Reanalyzing the 5' RACE reads, TCRdb keeps one entry per CDR3 protein, without DNA. This sample's table reports 300,000 to 350,000 distinct CDR3 sequences. Sequenced sample: blood. The receptor was isolated from a human donor with ulcerative colitis or Crohn's disease, or a healthy co-twin of an affected twin (not recorded which).

The CDR3 loop is CASSRGGLASLGNEQFF. The chain joins TRBV4-1 to TRBJ2-1; TCRdb reports TRBD2, a call that lacks DNA to check it against. CDR1 and CDR2 from the germline V gene are MGHRA and YSYEKL. The CDR3 covers 17 residues.